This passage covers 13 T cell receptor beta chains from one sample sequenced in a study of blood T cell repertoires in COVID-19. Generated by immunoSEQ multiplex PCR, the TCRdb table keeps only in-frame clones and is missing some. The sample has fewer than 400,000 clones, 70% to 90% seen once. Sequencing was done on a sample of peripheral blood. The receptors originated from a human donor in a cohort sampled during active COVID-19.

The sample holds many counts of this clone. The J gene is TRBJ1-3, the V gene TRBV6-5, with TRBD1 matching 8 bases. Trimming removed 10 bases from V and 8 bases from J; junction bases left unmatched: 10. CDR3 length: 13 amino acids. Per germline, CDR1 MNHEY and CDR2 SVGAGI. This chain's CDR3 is CATNSGGSDTIYF. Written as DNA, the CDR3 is TGTGCCACCAACTCAGGGGGCTCAGACACCATATATTTT.

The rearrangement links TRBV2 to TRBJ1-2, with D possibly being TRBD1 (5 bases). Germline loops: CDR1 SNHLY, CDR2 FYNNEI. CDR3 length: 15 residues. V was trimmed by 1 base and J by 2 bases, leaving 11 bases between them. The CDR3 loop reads CASSEEREGNYGYTF. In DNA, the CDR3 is TGTGCCAGCAGTGAAGAACGGGAGGGGAACTATGGCTACACCTTC.

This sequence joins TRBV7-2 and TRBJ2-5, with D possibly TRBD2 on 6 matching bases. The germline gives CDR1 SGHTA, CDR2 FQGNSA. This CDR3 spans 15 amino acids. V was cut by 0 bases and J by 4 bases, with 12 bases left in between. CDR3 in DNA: TGTGCCAGCAGCTTAGCAACTAGCTGGGGAGAGACCCAGTACTTC. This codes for CASSLATSWGETQYF.

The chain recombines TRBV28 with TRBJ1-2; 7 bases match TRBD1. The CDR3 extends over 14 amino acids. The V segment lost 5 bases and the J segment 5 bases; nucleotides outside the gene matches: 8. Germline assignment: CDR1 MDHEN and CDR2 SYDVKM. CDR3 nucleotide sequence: TGTGCCAGCAGTCTCCGGACAGGCCTATATGGCTACACCTTC. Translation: CASSLRTGLYGYTF.

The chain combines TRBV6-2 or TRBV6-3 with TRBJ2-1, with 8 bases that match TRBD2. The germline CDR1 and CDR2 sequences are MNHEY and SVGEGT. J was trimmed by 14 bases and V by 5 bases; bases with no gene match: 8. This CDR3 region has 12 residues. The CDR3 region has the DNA TGTGCCAGCAGTCGGACTAGCCGGTGGGAGTTCTTC. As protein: CASSRTSRWEFF.

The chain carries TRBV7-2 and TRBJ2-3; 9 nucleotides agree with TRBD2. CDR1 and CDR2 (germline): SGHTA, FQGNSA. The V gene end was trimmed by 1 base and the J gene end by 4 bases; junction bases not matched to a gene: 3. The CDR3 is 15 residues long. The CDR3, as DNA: TGTGCCAGCAGCTTAGTAGCGGGAGTATCAGATACGCAGTATTTT. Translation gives CASSLVAGVSDTQYF.

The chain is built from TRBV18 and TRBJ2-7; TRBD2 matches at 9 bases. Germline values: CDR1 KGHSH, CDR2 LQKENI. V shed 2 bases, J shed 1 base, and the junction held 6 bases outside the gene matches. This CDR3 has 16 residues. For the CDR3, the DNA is TGTGCCAGCTCACCAGGGGGCGGGAGGGGATCCTACGAGCAGTACTTC. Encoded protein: CASSPGGGRGSYEQYF.

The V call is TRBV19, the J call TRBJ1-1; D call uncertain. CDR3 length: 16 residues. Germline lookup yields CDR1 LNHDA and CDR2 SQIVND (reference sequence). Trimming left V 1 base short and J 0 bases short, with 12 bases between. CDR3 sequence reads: CASSIVGGSVNTEAFF. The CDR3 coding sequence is TGTGCCAGTAGTATAGTGGGAGGGTCGGTGAACACTGAAGCTTTCTTT. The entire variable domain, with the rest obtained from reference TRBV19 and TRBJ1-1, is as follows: DGGITQSPKYLFRKEGQNVTLSCEQNLNHDAMYWYRQDPGQGLRLIYYSQIVNDFQKGDIAEGYSVSREKKESFPLTVTSAQKNPTAFYLCASSIVGGSVNTEAFFGQGTRLTVV.

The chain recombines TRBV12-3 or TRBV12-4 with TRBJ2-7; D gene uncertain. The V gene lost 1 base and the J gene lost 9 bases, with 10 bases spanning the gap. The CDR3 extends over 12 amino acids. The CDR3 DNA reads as TGTGCCAGCAGTTTAGGGGCAGTCGGGCAGTACTTC. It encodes CASSLGAVGQYF.

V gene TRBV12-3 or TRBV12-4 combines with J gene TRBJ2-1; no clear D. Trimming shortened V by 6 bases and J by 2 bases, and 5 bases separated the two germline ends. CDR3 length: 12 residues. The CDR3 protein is CASSPTYNEQFF. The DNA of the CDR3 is TGTGCCAGCAGCCCTACCTACAATGAGCAGTTCTTC.

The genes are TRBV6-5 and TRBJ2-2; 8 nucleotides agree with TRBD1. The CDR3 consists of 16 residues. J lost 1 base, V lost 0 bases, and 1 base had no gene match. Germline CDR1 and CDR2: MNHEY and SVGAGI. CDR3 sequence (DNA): TGTGCCAGCAGTTACTCGACAGGGGTGAACACCGGGGAGCTGTTTTTT. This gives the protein CASSYSTGVNTGELFF.

The CDR3 nucleotides are TGTGCCAGTAGTATTTCGGGGATCCCCTACGAGCAGTACTTC. Amino acids: CASSISGIPYEQYF. The gene calls are TRBV19 and TRBJ2-7, with D perhaps matching TRBD2 (5 bases). CDR1 and CDR2 (germline): LNHDA, SQIVND (reference sequence). The length of the CDR3 is 14 residues. V gave up 3 bases and J gave up 2 bases, with 11 bases separating them.

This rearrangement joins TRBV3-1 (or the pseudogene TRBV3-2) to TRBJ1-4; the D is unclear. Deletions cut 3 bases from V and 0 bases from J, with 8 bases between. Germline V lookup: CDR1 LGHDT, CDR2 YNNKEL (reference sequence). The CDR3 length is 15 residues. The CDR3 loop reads CASSQNSATNEKLFF. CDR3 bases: TGTGCCAGCAGCCAGAACAGTGCAACTAATGAAAAACTGTTTTTT.